The source of this T cell receptor (beta chain) is a study of blood T cell repertoires in COVID-19. Study background: Samples came from the United States, Italy and Spain, spanning acute and convalescent COVID-19. PBMCs, B-cell-depleted T cells, or T cells provided the cDNA or gDNA that made up the material.

This clone was recorded a few times. In the study's own analysis: Reference gene primer amplification in the assay estimated nucleated cell counts. Produced via immunoSEQ multiplex PCR; TCRdb's table is partial and in-frame only. Clonal size and the V and J genes are those of that table, whereas D and trimming came from the DNA. The sample has more than 300,000 clones; around 86% are singletons. The ends were cut back, 7 bases at V and 5 bases at J, with 11 bases in the middle. From germline, CDR1 is MNHEY and CDR2 SMNVEV (reference sequence). The CDR3 has 12 residues. The sequence was collected from a woman aged 45-65 years with acute or convalescent COVID-19. This rearrangement joins TRBV27 to TRBJ1-2; D remains unclear. The sequenced material came from peripheral blood. Here the CDR3 reads CASTGGGYGYTF. Here the CDR3 DNA reads TGTGCCAGCACGGGTGGAGGGTATGGCTACACCTTC.